The next 4 T cell receptor beta chains were all read from a single sample in a study of blood T cell repertoires in COVID-19. Using immunoSEQ multiplex PCR, the repertoire was profiled, and TCRdb retains in-frame clones only, with some absent. Of about 270,000 clones in the sample, approximately 84% were seen once. Sequencing input: peripheral blood. Every receptor here comes from a human donor in a cohort sampled during active COVID-19.

This clone was detected only a few times. DNA of the CDR3: TGTGCCAGCAGCCGAGGGGGGCCCGGCTACGAGCAGTACTTC. Protein product: CASSRGGPGYEQYF. V gene TRBV7-8 combines with J gene TRBJ2-7; tentatively, D is TRBD1 or TRBD2 (6 bases each). The CDR3 spans 14 residues. Germline-derived CDR1 and CDR2 are SGHVS and FQNEAQ. V lost 5 bases to trimming and J lost 3 bases, with 14 bases between them.

The gene calls are TRBV6-4 and TRBJ2-7, with TRBD1 identical over 8 bases. CDR3 length equals 13 residues. V trimming: 10 bases; J trimming: 4 bases; junction bases outside the gene matches: 9. Germline CDR1 is MRHNA and CDR2 is SNTAGT. The CDR3 nucleotides are TGTGCCACCCCTGACAGGGGATTTTACGAGCAGTACTTC. This sequence encodes CATPDRGFYEQYF.

CDR3 DNA: TGTGCCAGCAGTCCAGGGACAGGGCGAGGCTACACCTTC. It yields the protein CASSPGTGRGYTF. The chain recombines TRBV27 with TRBJ1-2; 9 bases are a match to TRBD1. Losses at the gene ends were 5 bases for V and 8 bases for J; bases not matched to a gene: 6. This CDR3 has 13 amino acids. The germline V gene encodes CDR1 MNHEY and CDR2 SMNVEV (reference sequence).

Here the CDR3 reads CASSSQPTGIQEKLFF. The CDR3 DNA follows: TGTGCCAGCAGCTCCCAACCGACAGGGATTCAAGAAAAACTGTTTTTT. V usage is TRBV7-2 and J usage is TRBJ1-4, with TRBD1 matching over 7 bases. V was pared by 4 bases and J by 8 bases, with 13 bases of the junction left unmatched. The V gene's germline CDR1 is SGHTA and CDR2 FQGNSA. CDR3 size: 16 residues.